This T cell receptor beta chain is from a study of blood T cell repertoires in COVID-19. Trimming shortened V by 4 bases and J by 4 bases, and 12 bases separated the two germline ends. The CDR3 spans 14 residues. Germline V gives CDR1 LGHDT, CDR2 YNNKEL (reference sequence). Libraries were prepared by immunoSEQ multiplex PCR; TCRdb keeps only in-frame clonotypes and omits some of them. In the table there are under 400,000 clones, about 91% of which are singletons. The genes are TRBV3-1 (or the pseudogene TRBV3-2) and TRBJ2-3; perhaps TRBD2 as D (6 bases). Sequenced sample: peripheral blood. The origin of this receptor is a young woman with COVID-19, enrolled during active disease. The CDR3 DNA reads TGTGCCAGCAGCCTTCGAGGGAGGTCAGATACGCAGTATTTT. It translates to CASSLRGRSDTQYF.